The 22 T cell receptor beta chains below were found in one sample sequenced in a study of blood T cell repertoires in COVID-19. The table came from immunoSEQ multiplex PCR; TCRdb's copy has only in-frame clones and leaves some out. This table has some 300,000 clones, more than 80% appearing once. The source material was peripheral blood. The source of these receptors is a woman between 45 and 65 years old with COVID-19, enrolled during active disease.

The chain employs TRBV7-9 and TRBJ2-3; 8 positions match TRBD2. V trimming: 4 bases; J trimming: 1 base; junction bases outside the gene matches: 4. The CDR3 contains 15 residues. Germline V gene lookup returns CDR1 SEHNR and CDR2 FQNEAQ (reference sequence). The CDR3 nucleotides are TGTGCCAGCAGCTCCCAGACTAGCGGCACAGATACGCAGTATTTT. Encoded protein: CASSSQTSGTDTQYF.

The chain is built from TRBV1 and TRBJ2-3; the DNA was not compared with TRBD2, the D call given in the table. TRBV1 constitutes a pseudogene. The CDR3 covers 16 residues. The CDR3 region is CTSSQEISGTTDTQYF. The CDR3 region has the DNA TGCACCAGCAGCCAAGAAATAAGCGGGACAACAGATACGCAGTATTTT.

This rearrangement joins TRBV14 to TRBJ2-7, with D possibly TRBD1 on 5 matching bases. Germline-derived CDR1 and CDR2 are SGHDN and FVKESK. The V gene lost 4 bases and the J gene lost 4 bases, with 17 bases spanning the gap. The CDR3 is made up of 15 amino acids. The DNA of the CDR3 is TGTGCCAGCAGCCCCCACCCGGCCAGGGTTTACGAGCAGTACTTC. Protein sequence: CASSPHPARVYEQYF.

This sequence joins TRBV19 and TRBJ2-1, with a possible D match to TRBD1 (8 bases). The CDR3 contains 17 residues. The germline V gene encodes CDR1 LNHDA and CDR2 SQIVND (reference sequence). Trimming took off 9 bases at V and 0 bases at J, with 21 bases between the two ends. CDR3 bases: TGTGCCAGCGACAGGGGCTTAACGGGAGGCTCCTACAATGAGCAGTTCTTC. Amino acids: CASDRGLTGGSYNEQFF.

V and J are TRBV7-9 and TRBJ2-7, with 7 nucleotides matching TRBD1. The germline V gene encodes CDR1 SEHNR and CDR2 FQNEAQ (reference sequence). After removal of 11 bases from V and 3 bases from J, the junction contained 4 bases not matched to a gene. This CDR3 has 11 residues. In DNA, the CDR3 is TGTGCCGGGGGACAGAACTACGAGCAGTACTTC. Translation gives CAGGQNYEQYF.

The chain carries TRBV5-1 and TRBJ2-2; D may be TRBD1 (6 bases). CDR1 is SGHRS, CDR2 YFSETQ, per germline. Trimming took 0 bases from V and 3 from J, leaving 9 bases between them. This CDR3 is 15 amino acids long. The CDR3 nucleotides are TGCGCCAGCAGCTTGGCAGGGGTAGACACCGGGGAGCTGTTTTTT. This translates into CASSLAGVDTGELFF.

The rearrangement links TRBV6-5 to TRBJ1-3; 7 nucleotides agree with TRBD1. Unmatched junction bases numbered 8, after V lost 6 bases and J lost 3 bases. CDR1 is MNHEY, CDR2 SVGAGI, per germline. The CDR3 runs 15 residues. In DNA form, the CDR3 reads TGTGCCAGCAGCATTGACAGGGCAAGTGGAAACACCATATATTTT. Protein product: CASSIDRASGNTIYF.

In its sample, this clone was seen once. The rearrangement joins TRBV12-5 to TRBJ1-4; 7 nucleotides line up with TRBD1. The CDR3 totals 15 residues. The germline V gene encodes CDR1 LGHNT and CDR2 FRNRAP. Trimming at V came to 6 bases and at J to 6 bases, leaving 10 bases not matched to a gene. The CDR3 DNA sequence: TGTGCTAGTGGGCCCAATTGGGACAGCGATGAAAAACTGTTTTTT. It yields the protein CASGPNWDSDEKLFF.

The chain recombines TRBV24-1 with TRBJ2-1, with a weak D call TRBD1 (6 bases). Trimming took off 3 bases at V and 9 bases at J, with 11 bases between the two ends. The CDR3 length is 13 residues. CDR1 is KGHDR and CDR2 is SFDVKD in the germline V gene. CDR3 nucleotides: TGTGCCACCAGTGATACACAGGGTGCTGAGCAGTTCTTC. Translating it yields CATSDTQGAEQFF.

The rearrangement links TRBV5-1 to TRBJ1-6; D is undetermined. The germline V gene encodes CDR1 SGHRS and CDR2 YFSETQ. CDR3 length equals 15 residues. The germline V and J ends were trimmed by 5 bases and 7 bases, with 16 bases remaining between them. CDR3 DNA: TGCGCCAGCAGACCTCAAGCGCGGGGAAATTCACCCCTCCACTTT. Its translation: CASRPQARGNSPLHF.

The gene calls are TRBV5-8 and TRBJ1-5; TRBD1 might be the D (6 bases). This CDR3 comprises 16 residues. Germline V lookup: CDR1 SGHTS, CDR2 YDEGEE. Between the trimmed V and J ends, which lost 6 bases and 6 bases, there was a span of 22 bases. For the CDR3, the DNA is TGTGCCAGCATCCTGTGGGGGGGTGGGGGCACTCAGCCCCAGCATTTT. It is translated as CASILWGGGGTQPQHF.

With regard to this clone: The germline gene is not matched at one end of the junction; a read error may be the cause. V is TRBV7-9 and J is TRBJ2-7; D remains unclear. CDR1 and CDR2 (germline): SEHNR, FQNEAQ (reference sequence). CDR3 length: 11 residues. The CDR3 DNA follows: TGTGCCAGCAGCTCCCATGCGGCCGCAACGTTC. Translation: CASSSHAAATF.

The J gene is TRBJ1-4, the V gene TRBV7-9; 8 positions agree with TRBD1. In germline, CDR1 is SEHNR, CDR2 FQNEAQ (reference sequence). CDR3 length equals 15 residues. V lost 3 bases to trimming and J lost 6 bases; unmatched junction nucleotides: 6. Here the CDR3 reads CASSFRTGLDEKLFF. The CDR3 nucleotides are TGTGCCAGCAGCTTTAGGACAGGGTTAGATGAAAAACTGTTTTTT.

The V call is TRBV11-2, the J call TRBJ2-3, with 9 bases fitting TRBD2. J gave up 1 base and V 3 bases, and 11 bases lay outside the gene matches. CDR3 length: 18 amino acids. CDR1 SGHAT and CDR2 FQNNGV come from the germline V gene. The CDR3 bases are TGTGCCAGCAGCTTCATGTTAGGCGGGAGGGCTCGCACAGATACGCAGTATTTT. It yields the protein CASSFMLGGRARTDTQYF.

V and J are TRBV5-6 and TRBJ2-7; 9 nucleotides agree with TRBD2. J was trimmed by 5 bases and V by 1 base; bases with no gene match: 10. The V gene's germline CDR1 is SGHDT and CDR2 YYEEEE. There are 16 residues in the CDR3. The CDR3 DNA follows: TGTGCCAGCAGCTTGATCGGGACTAGCATTGACGACGAGCAGTACTTC. Residues: CASSLIGTSIDDEQYF. The full variable domain, completed using reference TRBV5-6 and TRBJ2-7, is DAGVTQSPTHLIKTRGQQVTLRCSPKSGHDTVSWYQQALGQGPQFIFQYYEEEERQRGNFPDRFSGHQFPNYSSELNVNALLLGDSALYLCASSLIGTSIDDEQYFGPGTRLTVT.

The CDR3 is CATSEPRKGGGTDTQYF. CDR3 sequence (DNA): TGTGCCACCAGTGAACCCCGAAAAGGGGGCGGGACAGATACGCAGTATTTT. The gene calls are TRBV24-1 and TRBJ2-3; 7 bases are shared with TRBD1. The germline CDR1 and CDR2 sequences are KGHDR and SFDVKD. Trimming removed 4 bases from V and 3 bases from J; junction bases left unmatched: 12. The CDR3 length is 17 residues.

The gene calls are TRBV6-1 and TRBJ2-7; 10 bases are shared with TRBD2. V trimming: 2 bases; J trimming: 4 bases; junction bases outside the gene matches: 8. The V gene's germline CDR1 is MNHNS and CDR2 SASEGT. The CDR3 contains 16 residues. CDR3 sequence: CASSEWGAGGRYEQYF. DNA for the CDR3: TGTGCCAGCAGTGAATGGGGAGCGGGAGGGCGATACGAGCAGTACTTC.

This clone was counted once. This chain connects TRBV7-2 to TRBJ2-7; 10 bases match TRBD2. Per germline, CDR1 SGHTA and CDR2 FQGNSA. The CDR3 sequence is 15 residues long. The junction had 4 bases not matched to a gene; V was cut back by 1 base and J by 4 bases. CDR3 DNA: TGTGCCAGCAGCTTAGTAGGGACTAGCGTGTACGAGCAGTACTTC. It specifies CASSLVGTSVYEQYF.

The table lists this clone with a count of one. The V and J genes are TRBV12-5 and TRBJ2-1, with D tentatively TRBD1 (6 bases). Trimming cost V 5 bases and J 9 bases, with 17 bases left between them. CDR1 and CDR2 (germline): LGHNT, FRNRAP. The CDR3 covers 14 residues. In nucleotides, the CDR3 is TGTGCTAGTGGTGCTACAGGGTACCAGGGTGAGCAGTTCTTC. Translation: CASGATGYQGEQFF.

The rearrangement joins TRBV6-2 or TRBV6-3 to TRBJ1-1; D is undetermined. CDR1 MNHEY and CDR2 SVGEGT come from the germline V gene. V was trimmed by 5 bases and J by 1 base, leaving 23 bases between them. This CDR3 region has 18 residues. CDR3 sequence (DNA): TGTGCCAGCAGTAAAAGGCCGGGAATAAACTTTCCGAACACTGAAGCTTTCTTT. Residues: CASSKRPGINFPNTEAFF.

This clone appeared once. Other DNA sequences in this specimen translate into the identical CDR3. The chain combines TRBV29-1 with TRBJ2-7, with 10 nucleotides matching TRBD1. The J segment lost 2 bases and the V segment lost 7 bases, leaving 2 bases of the junction unmatched. Germline values: CDR1 SQVTM, CDR2 ANQGSEA. The CDR3 sequence is 12 residues long. CDR3 region: CSAGQGAYEQYF. CDR3 coding DNA: TGCAGCGCCGGACAGGGGGCCTACGAGCAGTACTTC.

This rearrangement joins TRBV4-2 to TRBJ2-3; 11 bases agree with TRBD2. Germline-derived CDR1 and CDR2 are LGHNA and YNFKEQ. The V and J ends lost 10 bases and 3 bases, in that order; junction bases with no gene match: 12. The CDR3 sequence is 16 residues long. CDR3 in DNA: TGTGCCACTCAGACTAGCGGGATAAACCCTACAGATACGCAGTATTTT. Translating gives CATQTSGINPTDTQYF.